These T cell receptor beta chains were read from a single sample in a study of T-cell memory formation after mild COVID-19. TCRdb itself ran the 5' RACE reads through MiXCR, one entry per CDR3 protein. The repertoire consists of 150,000 to 200,000 distinct CDR3 sequences, with 25% to 40% occurring once and the leading ten covering about 12%. Sequencing was carried out using PBMCs or a T cell subset sorted from them (not recorded which). The receptors were sampled from an adult woman who had mild COVID-19 (a few samples of this study predate the infection). Cell type and time point are not known. Each CDR3 is given with its conserved first and last residue. D genes are given only for firm matches. Clone sizes are given selectively: once, few, many, or a class where the clone is expanded.

cdr3_length | j_call | clone_size | d_call | v_call | cdr3_aa | cdr3_nt
16 | TRBJ2-7 | . | . | TRBV4-3 | CASSQDLGGPSYEQYF | TGCGCCAGCAGCCAAGATCTCGGGGGACCCTCCTACGAGCAGTACTTC
14 | TRBJ1-1 | few | . | TRBV14 | CASSPTLGNTEAFF | TGTGCCAGCAGCCCGACCCTAGGAAACACTGAAGCTTTCTTT
13 | TRBJ1-1 | . | . | TRBV7-9 | CASSSDRWAEAFF | TGTGCCAGCAGCTCGGACAGATGGGCTGAAGCTTTCTTT
16 | TRBJ1-5 | . | . | TRBV12-5 | CASGLVQGDSNQPQHF | TGTGCTAGTGGTTTGGTACAAGGGGATAGCAATCAGCCCCAGCATTTT
16 | TRBJ2-2 | few | . | TRBV7-8 | CASSIYRLLSRGELFF | TGTGCCAGCAGCATCTATCGGTTGCTTAGTCGCGGGGAGCTGTTTTTT
17 | TRBJ2-1 | . | . | TRBV5-6 | CASSPGSRLTSYNEQFF | TGTGCCAGCAGCCCAGGGAGTAGACTTACGTCCTACAATGAGCAGTTCTTC
18 | TRBJ1-1 | few | TRBD1 | TRBV6-6 | CASSYSILSDRENTEAFF | TGTGCCAGCAGTTACTCGATCCTCTCGGACAGGGAAAACACTGAAGCTTTCTTT
16 | TRBJ1-1 | few | . | TRBV18 | CASSPLYGGLNTEAFF | TGTGCCAGCTCCCCACTCTATGGAGGCCTGAACACTGAAGCTTTCTTT
14 | TRBJ2-5 | many | . | TRBV29-1 | CSVVGSGGGETQYF | TGCAGCGTTGTAGGATCAGGGGGGGGAGAGACCCAGTACTTC
16 | TRBJ1-1 | . | TRBD1 | TRBV7-9 | CASSSNQGAGNTEAFF | TGTGCCAGCAGCTCGAACCAGGGGGCCGGAAACACTGAAGCTTTCTTT
13 | TRBJ1-2 | few | . | TRBV10-3 | CAISESGSYGYTF | TGTGCCATCAGTGAGTCAGGGAGCTATGGCTACACCTTC
14 | TRBJ2-5 | many | TRBD1 | TRBV20-1 | CSARVWDRKETQYF | TGCAGTGCTAGAGTCTGGGACAGAAAAGAGACCCAGTACTTC
16 | TRBJ2-3 | few | TRBD2 | TRBV29-1 | CSVRPLLAGGTDTQYF | TGCAGCGTCCGACCGCTACTAGCGGGAGGAACGGATACGCAGTATTTT
18 | TRBJ2-1 | . | TRBD2 | TRBV7-9 | CASSLPPGLAEPYNEQFF | TGTGCCAGCAGCTTACCTCCGGGACTAGCGGAACCCTACAATGAGCAGTTCTTC
16 | TRBJ2-1 | . | . | TRBV5-1 | CASSLVEGLAYNEQFF | TGCGCCAGCAGCTTGGTCGAGGGATTGGCCTACAATGAGCAGTTCTTC
13 | TRBJ1-2 | . | TRBD1 | TRBV12-3/TRBV12-4 | CASSHGTGEGYTF | TGTGCCAGCAGCCACGGGACAGGGGAAGGCTACACCTTC
17 | TRBJ1-5 | . | TRBD1 | TRBV4-1 | CASSQHPRGLVNQPQHF | TGCGCCAGCAGCCAACACCCCAGGGGGCTGGTCAATCAGCCCCAGCATTTT
15 | TRBJ2-1 | few | TRBD2 | TRBV13 | CASRVRLAVYNEQFF | TGTGCCAGCAGAGTACGGCTAGCGGTATACAATGAGCAGTTCTTC
14 | TRBJ1-2 | . | . | TRBV5-1 | CASSLDRERGGYTF | TGCGCCAGCAGCTTGGACAGGGAGAGGGGTGGCTACACCTTC
13 | TRBJ2-5 | many | . | TRBV6-6 | CASRTGARETQYF | TGTGCCAGCAGGACCGGGGCCCGAGAGACCCAGTACTTC
15 | TRBJ2-3 | few | . | TRBV9 | CASTLGGGGRDTQYF | TGTGCCAGCACCCTAGGGGGGGGGGGAAGAGATACGCAGTATTTT
12 | TRBJ1-2 | . | . | TRBV14 | CASSQGHYGYTF | TGTGCCAGCAGCCAAGGACACTATGGCTACACCTTC
12 | TRBJ1-5 | few | . | TRBV12-3/TRBV12-4 | CASRAGSQPQHF | TGTGCCAGCAGGGCAGGGAGCCAGCCCCAGCATTTT
14 | TRBJ1-6 | . | . | TRBV14 | CASSLAVRNSPLHF | TGTGCCAGCAGCTTGGCTGTCAGGAATTCACCCCTCCACTTT
14 | TRBJ1-4 | . | TRBD1 | TRBV7-9 | CASSRDRDNEKLFF | TGTGCCAGCAGCCGGGACAGGGATAATGAAAAACTGTTTTTT
16 | TRBJ2-5 | few | TRBD2 | TRBV11-2 | CASNPLRASGPRTQYF | TGTGCCAGCAACCCTCTTCGGGCTAGCGGGCCCCGGACCCAGTACTTC
18 | TRBJ2-2 | few | TRBD1 | TRBV20-1 | CSARPPPGTAKGAGELFF | TGCAGTGCTAGGCCGCCCCCCGGGACAGCAAAAGGGGCCGGGGAGCTGTTTTTT
15 | TRBJ1-2 | few | . | TRBV4-2 | CASSQDIQAYYGYTF | TGTGCCAGCAGCCAAGATATTCAGGCCTACTATGGCTACACCTTC
17 | TRBJ2-2 | few | . | TRBV7-8 | CASSRGLPPLNTGELFF | TGTGCCAGCAGCAGGGGACTCCCTCCCTTGAACACCGGGGAGCTGTTTTTT
15 | TRBJ1-1 | . | . | TRBV5-6 | CASSSYRLGGTEAFF | TGTGCCAGCAGCTCCTACAGACTGGGAGGGACTGAAGCTTTCTTT
16 | TRBJ2-1 | . | TRBD1 | TRBV30 | CAWRVTGGFPYNEQFF | TGTGCCTGGAGGGTTACAGGGGGCTTTCCCTACAATGAGCAGTTCTTC
14 | TRBJ1-1 | few | . | TRBV5-1 | CASSLRQMNTEAFF | TGCGCCAGCAGCTTGAGGCAGATGAACACTGAAGCTTTCTTT
18 | TRBJ2-5 | few | TRBD1 | TRBV29-1 | CSVEDASGRGLRDETQYF | TGCAGCGTTGAAGATGCCTCGGGCAGGGGGCTGAGAGATGAGACCCAGTACTTC
15 | TRBJ2-5 | few | . | TRBV3-1 | CASSQDLGSSETQYF | TGTGCCAGCAGCCAAGATTTAGGTTCGTCAGAGACCCAGTACTTC
14 | TRBJ1-4 | few | TRBD1 | TRBV4-1 | CASSSTGTNEKLFF | TGCGCCAGCAGCTCGACAGGGACTAATGAAAAACTGTTTTTT
13 | TRBJ2-5 | . | . | TRBV9 | CASSVEGPETQYF | TGTGCCAGCAGCGTAGAGGGCCCGGAGACCCAGTACTTC
15 | TRBJ1-5 | once | . | TRBV29-1 | CSAVTGLTANQPQHF | TGCAGCGCAGTGACGGGACTCACCGCCAATCAGCCCCAGCATTTT
15 | TRBJ1-2 | . | TRBD1 | TRBV3-1 | CASSPWDRINYGYTF | TGTGCCAGCAGCCCTTGGGACAGGATAAACTATGGCTACACCTTC
12 | TRBJ1-1 | . | . | TRBV14 | CASSQVPTEAFF | TGTGCCAGCAGCCAAGTCCCCACTGAAGCTTTCTTT
17 | TRBJ2-5 | few | TRBD2 | TRBV7-2 | CASSPSGLAGRSETQYF | TGTGCCAGCAGCCCCTCGGGATTAGCGGGACGGTCAGAGACCCAGTACTTC
17 | TRBJ2-7 | few | TRBD1 | TRBV5-1 | CASSLGPRDRSSYEQYF | TGCGCCAGCAGCTTGGGACCCCGGGACAGGTCCTCCTACGAGCAGTACTTC
14 | TRBJ2-5 | . | . | TRBV15 | CATSREGGPKTQYF | TGTGCCACCAGCAGAGAAGGAGGTCCTAAGACCCAGTACTTC
13 | TRBJ2-5 | . | TRBD1 | TRBV25-1 | CASSGQGAETQYF | TGTGCCAGCAGTGGGCAGGGGGCCGAGACCCAGTACTTC
16 | TRBJ2-1 | . | . | TRBV11-3 | CASSLGGSLASHEQFF | TGTGCCAGCAGCTTAGGGGGGAGTCTAGCGTCCCATGAGCAGTTCTTC
13 | TRBJ2-2 | few | TRBD1 | TRBV29-1 | CSAGQRGTGELFF | TGCAGCGCGGGACAGCGAGGGACCGGGGAGCTGTTTTTT
17 | TRBJ2-6 | . | . | TRBV12-3/TRBV12-4 | CASSLSRRLSGANVLTF | TGTGCCAGCAGTTTATCTCGACGGCTCTCTGGGGCCAACGTCCTGACTTTC
15 | TRBJ2-2 | . | TRBD1 | TRBV6-1 | CASSEGTGITGELFF | TGTGCCAGCAGTGAAGGGACAGGGATAACCGGGGAGCTGTTTTTT
17 | TRBJ2-6 | . | . | TRBV7-2 | CASSLGWQGSGANVLTF | TGTGCCAGCAGCTTAGGGTGGCAGGGATCTGGGGCCAACGTCCTGACTTTC
12 | TRBJ2-1 | . | . | TRBV11-2 | CASSSMLDEQFF | TGTGCCAGCAGCTCGATGTTGGATGAGCAGTTCTTC
14 | TRBJ1-1 | . | . | TRBV7-2 | CASSSGFSGTEAFF | TGTGCCAGCAGCTCGGGGTTTTCCGGTACTGAAGCTTTCTTT
16 | TRBJ1-4 | few | TRBD1 | TRBV7-8 | CASSTSHRGPIEKLFF | TGTGCCAGCAGCACCAGCCACAGGGGGCCGATTGAAAAACTGTTTTTT
17 | TRBJ1-1 | . | TRBD1 | TRBV7-2 | CASSDEDRGLLNTEAFF | TGTGCCAGCAGTGATGAAGACAGGGGTCTCCTCAACACTGAAGCTTTCTTT
16 | TRBJ1-5 | . | TRBD1 | TRBV6-2/TRBV6-3 | CASSYFTGGEGQPQHF | TGTGCCAGCAGTTACTTCACAGGGGGCGAAGGTCAGCCCCAGCATTTT
14 | TRBJ2-7 | . | TRBD2 | TRBV24-1 | CAILPASGSYEQYF | TGTGCCATCCTCCCCGCTAGCGGGAGCTACGAGCAGTACTTC